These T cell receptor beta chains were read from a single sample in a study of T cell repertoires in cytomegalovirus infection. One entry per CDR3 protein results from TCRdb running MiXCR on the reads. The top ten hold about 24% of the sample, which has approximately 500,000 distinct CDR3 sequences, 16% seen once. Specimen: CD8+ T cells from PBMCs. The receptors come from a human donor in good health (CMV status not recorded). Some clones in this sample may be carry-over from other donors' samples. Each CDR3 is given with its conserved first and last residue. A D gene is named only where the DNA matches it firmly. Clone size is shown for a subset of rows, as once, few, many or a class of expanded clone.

CASSPRLAGVGNTGELFF	TGTGCCAGCAGCCCCAGACTAGCGGGAGTGGGAAACACCGGGGAGCTGTTTTTT	many	TRBJ2-2	TRBD2	18	TRBV7-2
CASSQGAYNEQFF	TGCGCCAGCAGCCAGGGAGCCTACAATGAGCAGTTCTTC	.	TRBJ2-1	.	13	TRBV5-1
CASSPLEHQETQYF	TGTGCCAGTAGTCCCCTGGAACACCAAGAGACCCAGTACTTC	many	TRBJ2-5	.	14	TRBV19
CASSHGDRDYGYTF	TGTGCCAGCAGCCACGGGGACAGGGACTATGGCTACACCTTC	few	TRBJ1-2	TRBD1	14	TRBV7-9
CASMFAPYTGELFF	TGTGCCAGTATGTTTGCTCCGTACACCGGGGAGCTGTTTTTT	few	TRBJ2-2	.	14	TRBV27
CATDSGLAGGGDEQFF	TGTGCCACCGATTCCGGGCTAGCGGGAGGAGGGGATGAGCAGTTCTTC	.	TRBJ2-1	TRBD2	16	TRBV28
CASTTADRGPYGYTF	TGTGCCAGCACCACCGCGGACAGGGGTCCTTATGGCTACACCTTC	.	TRBJ1-2	TRBD1	15	TRBV28
CASSALTSGVARDEQYF	TGTGCCAGCAGCGCCTTGACTAGCGGGGTAGCTCGGGACGAGCAGTACTTC	few	TRBJ2-7	TRBD2	17	TRBV5-4
CASSYQDPRHSYNSPLHF	TGTGCCAGCAGTTACCAAGACCCTAGACACTCCTATAATTCACCCCTCCACTTT	many	TRBJ1-6	.	18	TRBV6-5
CASSEYRDTDTQYF	TGCGCCAGCAGTGAGTACAGGGACACAGATACGCAGTATTTT	.	TRBJ2-3	.	14	TRBV10-1
CASSQDRREEFF	TGTGCCAGCAGCCAAGACCGCAGGGAGGAGTTCTTC	.	TRBJ2-1	.	12	TRBV3-1
CASSFSPQGSEQYF	TGTGCCAGCAGTTTTTCCCCACAGGGGTCCGAGCAGTACTTC	many	TRBJ2-7	TRBD1	14	TRBV12-3/TRBV12-4
CASSIVPILAGYEEETQYF	TGTGCCAGTAGTATAGTCCCTATACTAGCGGGATATGAGGAAGAGACCCAGTACTTC	many	TRBJ2-5	TRBD2	19	TRBV19
CASSEGGWETQYF	TGTGCCAGCAGCGAAGGGGGATGGGAGACCCAGTACTTC	many	TRBJ2-5	.	13	TRBV7-9
CASSDPESQGASYNEQFF	TGTGCCAGCAGTGATCCAGAATCACAGGGGGCCTCCTACAATGAGCAGTTCTTC	.	TRBJ2-1	TRBD1	18	TRBV2
CASKEGAGFYFTDTQYF	TGTGCCAGCAAGGAGGGGGCGGGATTTTACTTCACAGATACGCAGTATTTT	many	TRBJ2-3	.	17	TRBV6-1
CASSLGGGATQYF	TGTGCCAGCAGCCTTGGCGGAGGGGCGACCCAGTACTTC	.	TRBJ2-5	.	13	TRBV5-6
CASSPRGVGERELFF	TGTGCCAGCAGTCCGAGGGGAGTAGGAGAAAGGGAGCTGTTTTTT	few	TRBJ2-2	.	15	TRBV6-4
CSASHGASSNQPQHF	TGCAGTGCTAGCCACGGGGCCTCAAGCAATCAGCCCCAGCATTTT	many	TRBJ1-5	.	15	TRBV20-1
CASSYSGGGQETQYF	TGTGCCAGCAGTTACTCTGGCGGGGGCCAAGAGACCCAGTACTTC	many	TRBJ2-5	TRBD2	15	TRBV6-5
CASSLVKGPYF	TGTGCCAGCAGCTTGGTAAAGGGACCGTACTTC	many	TRBJ2-7	.	11	TRBV11-2
CASRPGTLGRSNQPQHF	TGTGCCAGCAGACCCGGAACTTTGGGTCGGTCAAATCAGCCCCAGCATTTT	many	TRBJ1-5	.	17	TRBV6-5
CASTRPDFNTEAFF	TGTGCCAGTACCCGGCCGGATTTTAACACTGAAGCTTTCTTT	.	TRBJ1-1	.	14	TRBV19
CASQGFTGELFF	TGTGCCAGTCAGGGATTCACCGGGGAGCTGTTTTTT	few	TRBJ2-2	.	12	TRBV2
CASSYGGEEGSMGYTF	TGTGCCAGCAGTTACGGGGGCGAGGAGGGGAGTATGGGCTACACCTTC	.	TRBJ1-2	.	16	TRBV6-5
CASGKGGVSYNEQFF	TGTGCCAGCGGTAAAGGGGGAGTTTCCTACAATGAGCAGTTCTTC	many	TRBJ2-1	.	15	TRBV7-9